This is a list of T cell receptor beta chains from one sample in a study of tumor-infiltrating lymphocytes in localized non-small cell lung cancer. Here immunoSEQ multiplex PCR was the method, and the copy in TCRdb shows in-frame clones only, minus some. The sample records about 6,400 clones, approximately 71% being singletons. Sequences were obtained from lung tumor tissue. The receptors stem from a human donor with non-small cell lung cancer. Each CDR3 is given with its conserved first and last residue. The D gene is left open where the match is weak. Clone size is not always given. Where it is, it says once, few, many or a class for expanded clones.

V gene	D gene	clone size	J gene	CDR3 protein	CDR3 DNA
TRBV5-3	TRBD1	NA	TRBJ1-2	CARSRTGGYGYTF	TGTGCCAGAAGCCGGACAGGGGGCTACGGCTACACCTTC
TRBV6-6	NA	NA	TRBJ2-7	CASSYSSGVGYEQYF	TGTGCCAGCAGTTACTCGAGTGGGGTCGGCTACGAGCAGTACTTC
TRBV18	NA	NA	TRBJ1-3	CASSPPGRPSSGNTIYF	TGTGCCAGCTCACCACCGGGTCGACCATCCTCTGGAAACACCATATATTTT
TRBV7-9	NA	NA	TRBJ1-4	CASSLALTSEKLFF	TGTGCCAGCAGCTTAGCCTTAACAAGCGAAAAACTGTTTTTT
TRBV5-1	NA	NA	TRBJ1-6	CASSLSPVRGSNSPLHF	TGCGCCAGCAGCTTGTCTCCTGTTCGAGGGTCTAATTCACCCCTCCACTTT
TRBV28	NA	NA	TRBJ1-4	CASSRYTNEKLFF	TGTGCCAGCAGCCGATACACTAATGAAAAACTGTTTTTT
TRBV29-1	NA	NA	TRBJ2-7	CSVVLVGYEQYF	TGCAGCGTTGTCTTGGTGGGATACGAGCAGTACTTC
TRBV6-6	NA	NA	TRBJ2-1	CASSPPTSRRGEQFF	TGTGCCAGCAGTCCCCCGACTAGTCGGAGAGGTGAGCAGTTCTTC
TRBV5-1	NA	NA	TRBJ1-2	CASSLADGNYGYTF	TGCGCCAGCAGCTTGGCCGATGGAAACTATGGCTACACCTTC
TRBV5-1	NA	NA	TRBJ2-2	CASSLAGQDGELFF	TGCGCCAGCAGCTTGGCTGGGCAGGACGGGGAGCTGTTTTTT
TRBV7-3	NA	NA	TRBJ2-1	CASSSTGTGEQFF	TGTGCCAGCAGCTCCACAGGGACGGGTGAGCAGTTCTTC
TRBV7-2	NA	NA	TRBJ1-2	CASSVQDTGYTF	TGTGCCAGCAGCGTACAAGATACTGGCTACACCTTC
TRBV16	NA	few	TRBJ2-6	CASSPPGPGANVLTF	TGTGCCAGCAGCCCCCCAGGACCTGGGGCCAACGTCCTGACTTTC
TRBV15	NA	NA	TRBJ2-3	CATSFGPDTQYF	TGTGCCACCAGCTTTGGCCCAGATACGCAGTATTTT
TRBV30	NA	NA	TRBJ2-7	CAWSEVGIDYEQYF	TGTGCCTGGAGTGAGGTGGGAATAGACTACGAGCAGTACTTC
TRBV5-1	NA	NA	TRBJ2-5	CASSLASGDQETQYF	TGCGCCAGCAGCCTCGCATCGGGGGATCAAGAGACCCAGTACTTC
TRBV7-9	NA	once	TRBJ2-6	CASSLWVSGANVLTF	TGTGCCAGCAGCTTATGGGTCTCTGGGGCCAACGTCCTGACTTTC
TRBV5-1	TRBD2	NA	TRBJ2-2	CASSFQTSGNTGELFF	TGCGCCAGCAGCTTTCAGACTAGCGGGAACACCGGGGAGCTGTTTTTT
TRBV1	NA	NA	TRBJ1-4	CTSSQDRSVTNEKLFF	TGCACCAGCAGCCAAGATAGATCTGTCACGAATGAAAAACTGTTTTTT
TRBV7-2	NA	NA	TRBJ2-5	CASSLLRETQYF	TGTGCCAGCAGCTTATTAAGGGAGACCCAGTACTTC
TRBV7-9	TRBD1	once	TRBJ2-1	CASSFGQGEGNEQFF	TGTGCCAGCAGCTTCGGACAGGGTGAGGGCAATGAGCAGTTCTTC
TRBV7-3	NA	few	TRBJ1-6	CASSELGSSYNSPLHF	TGTGCCAGCAGCGAATTAGGAAGCTCCTATAATTCACCCCTCCACTTT
TRBV4-2	TRBD1	NA	TRBJ1-4	CASSQADGRGQGKKLFF	TGTGCCAGCAGCCAAGCCGACGGTAGGGGGCAGGGGAAAAAACTGTTTTTT
TRBV6-6	NA	NA	TRBJ2-3	CASSYSDGTQYF	TGTGCCAGCAGTTACTCGGACGGTACGCAGTATTTT
TRBV14	NA	NA	TRBJ2-2	CASSQNTAGTGELFF	TGTGCCAGCAGCCAAAATACCGCGGGCACCGGGGAGCTGTTTTTT
TRBV9	TRBD1	few	TRBJ1-1	CASRPTGGGGAFF	TGTGCCAGCAGGCCAACAGGGGGCGGTGGAGCTTTCTTT
TRBV11-2	NA	NA	TRBJ1-2	CASSSSRSGARGYTF	TGTGCCAGCAGCTCCAGCCGATCGGGGGCGCGGGGCTACACCTTC
TRBV7-6	NA	NA	TRBJ2-2	CASSLALETVLMAGELFF	TGTGCCAGCAGCTTAGCCCTAGAGACAGTTCTGATGGCCGGGGAGCTGTTTTTT
TRBV28	TRBD1	NA	TRBJ2-6	CASSRFAGTGPGANVLTF	TGTGCCAGCAGCCGCTTCGCCGGGACAGGGCCCGGGGCCAACGTCCTGACTTTC
TRBV5-5	NA	NA	TRBJ2-3	CASSTSGTRETQYF	TGTGCCAGCAGCACTAGTGGAACCCGGGAGACGCAGTATTTT
TRBV29-1	TRBD2	NA	TRBJ2-7	CSVEGLAGAEQYF	TGCAGCGTTGAGGGCCTAGCGGGAGCCGAGCAGTACTTC
TRBV9	TRBD2	NA	TRBJ2-2	CASSPGLAGSGELFF	TGTGCCAGCAGCCCGGGACTAGCGGGGTCCGGGGAGCTGTTTTTT
TRBV21-1	NA	NA	TRBJ1-3	CASCLGQGEGNTIYF	TGTGCCAGCTGCCTCGGACAGGGTGAAGGAAACACCATATATTTT
TRBV2	NA	NA	TRBJ1-5	CASSEGTGDQPQHF	TGTGCCAGCAGTGAAGGAACAGGAGATCAGCCCCAGCATTTT
TRBV5-1	NA	NA	TRBJ1-2	CASSLEGGYGYTF	TGCGCCAGCAGCTTGGAAGGTGGTTATGGCTACACCTTC
TRBV7-2	NA	once	TRBJ1-4	CASSLGGEGGEKLFF	TGTGCCAGCAGCTTAGGGGGCGAAGGCGGTGAAAAACTGTTTTTT
TRBV18	TRBD1	NA	TRBJ1-2	CASSPLAAGGADYGYTF	TGTGCCAGCTCACCATTGGCGGCAGGGGGCGCGGACTATGGCTACACCTTC
TRBV9	NA	NA	TRBJ2-1	CASSVAGSGYNEQFF	TGTGCCAGCAGCGTAGCGGGTAGCGGCTACAATGAGCAGTTCTTC
TRBV5-8	TRBD2	NA	TRBJ2-3	CASSSAAPGTSADTQYF	TGTGCCAGCAGCTCAGCCGCCCCCGGGACTAGCGCAGATACGCAGTATTTT
TRBV7-2	NA	NA	TRBJ1-5	CASSLLPAGKSQHF	TGTGCCAGCAGCTTGCTCCCTGCGGGTAAGTCCCAGCATTTT
TRBV7-2	NA	NA	TRBJ1-4	CASSQGLGEKLFF	TGTGCCAGCAGCCAAGGGTTGGGTGAAAAACTGTTTTTT
TRBV7-6	NA	NA	TRBJ1-1	CASKRLNTEAFF	TGTGCCAGCAAAAGGCTAAACACTGAAGCTTTCTTT
TRBV5-6	TRBD1	NA	TRBJ2-3	CASSLGTAGTDTQYF	TGTGCCAGCAGCCTCGGGACAGCCGGCACAGATACGCAGTATTTT
TRBV7-6	TRBD1	NA	TRBJ2-7	CASSLVGTGGGEQYF	TGTGCCAGCAGCTTAGTAGGGACAGGGGGCGGCGAGCAGTACTTC
TRBV28	NA	NA	TRBJ2-3	CASSFLRGEADTQYF	TGTGCCAGCAGTTTTCTCAGGGGGGAAGCAGATACGCAGTATTTT
TRBV5-8	TRBD1	NA	TRBJ2-1	CASSLGQGARNEQFF	TGTGCCAGCAGCCTCGGACAGGGAGCGCGCAATGAGCAGTTCTTC
TRBV6-5	NA	NA	TRBJ1-1	CASSPGRGNTEAFF	TGTGCCAGTTCACCGGGACGGGGGAACACTGAAGCTTTCTTT
TRBV28	NA	few	TRBJ2-1	CASSLWDSAEQFF	TGTGCCAGCAGTTTATGGGACAGTGCTGAGCAGTTCTTC